These 20 T cell receptor beta chains came from one sample sequenced in a study of T cell responses to AZD1222 COVID-19 vaccine. Profiled with immunoSEQ multiplex PCR; TCRdb holds only in-frame clones, not every one. The sample carries 150,000 to 200,000 clones, 94% recorded once. This specimen consisted of peripheral blood, obtained on day 0 of AZD1222 vaccination. The receptors here all came from an adult in good health.

The rearrangement joins TRBV28 to TRBJ1-5; 8 bases agree with TRBD1. The CDR3 has 20 residues. The V segment lost 2 bases and the J segment 0 bases; nucleotides outside the gene matches: 15. The germline CDR1 and CDR2 sequences are MDHEN and SYDVKM. The CDR3 protein is CASSLPTRQGIRDSNQPQHF. The CDR3 region has the DNA TGTGCCAGCAGTTTACCCACGCGACAGGGGATACGGGATAGCAATCAGCCCCAGCATTTT. The full variable domain, completed using reference TRBV28 and TRBJ1-5, is DVKVTQSSRYLVKRTGEKVFLECVQDMDHENMFWYRQDPGLGLRLIYFSYDVKMKEKGDIPEGYSVSREKKERFSLILESASTNQTSMYLCASSLPTRQGIRDSNQPQHFGDGTRLSIL.

The chain employs TRBV28 and TRBJ2-1; 10 nucleotides agree with TRBD2. Germline values: CDR1 MDHEN, CDR2 SYDVKM. With 2 bases clipped from V and 2 bases from J, the junction kept 0 bases outside the gene matches. This CDR3 has 15 residues. In nucleotides, the CDR3 is TGTGCCAGCAGTTTACTAGCGGGGGCCTACAATGAGCAGTTCTTC. It codes for CASSLLAGAYNEQFF.

The chain recombines TRBV18 with TRBJ2-1; 12 bases line up with TRBD2. The CDR3 totals 15 residues. CDR1 KGHSH and CDR2 LQKENI come from the germline V gene. Trimming cost V 3 bases and J 8 bases; bases outside gene matches: 5. The CDR3 DNA is TGTGCCAGCTCACCTGGGCTAGCGGGAGGGCATGAGCAGTTCTTC. Amino acid sequence: CASSPGLAGGHEQFF.

This sequence joins TRBV3-1 (or the pseudogene TRBV3-2) and TRBJ2-3; D is perhaps TRBD2 (5 bases). Trimming removed 6 bases at V and 6 bases at J, with 13 bases between. CDR3 length equals 13 residues. Germline V CDR1 and CDR2: LGHDT, YNNKEL (reference sequence). The CDR3 nucleotides read TGTGCCAGCAGGGCAGGCGGGTCTGATACGCAGTATTTT. As protein: CASRAGGSDTQYF.

A single count supports this clone. The chain is built from TRBV7-8 and TRBJ1-6; no reliable D call. The length of the CDR3 is 15 residues. Trimming removed 1 base at V and 6 bases at J, with 10 bases between. Germline CDR1 SGHVS, CDR2 FQNEAQ. CDR3 bases: TGTGCCAGCAGCTTAGAGGCCTTAGCTAATTCACCCCTCCACTTT. Protein sequence: CASSLEALANSPLHF.

The chain carries TRBV28 and TRBJ1-3; D remains unclear. The CDR3 loop spans 16 amino acids. CDR1 is MDHEN and CDR2 is SYDVKM in the germline V gene. V was trimmed by 5 bases and J by 4 bases, leaving 18 bases between them. The CDR3 is CASSPRTAPTGNTIYF. The CDR3 DNA sequence: TGTGCCAGCAGTCCGCGGACCGCTCCTACAGGAAACACCATATATTTT.

The rearrangement links TRBV2 to TRBJ2-7, with D maybe TRBD2 (6 bases). CDR1 and CDR2 from the germline V gene are SNHLY and FYNNEI. V lost 8 bases to trimming and J lost 3 bases, with 14 bases between them. The CDR3 length is 13 residues. In DNA, the CDR3 is TGTGCCAGCGAGGAGGGGAAAGGCTACGAGCAGTACTTC. This codes for CASEEGKGYEQYF. The full variable domain, in which reference TRBV2 and TRBJ2-7 provide the parts outside the CDR3, is EPEVTQTPSHQVTQMGQEVILRCVPISNHLYFYWYRQILGQKVEFLVSFYNNEISEKSEIFDDQFSVERPDGSNFTLKIRSTKLEDSAMYFCASEEGKGYEQYFGPGTRLTVT.

The table lists this clone with a few counts. The J gene is TRBJ1-1, the V gene TRBV6-2 or TRBV6-3; D may be TRBD1 (6 bases). CDR1 is MNHEY, CDR2 SVGEGT, per germline. V gave up 0 bases and J gave up 4 bases, with 12 bases separating them. The CDR3 sequence is 15 residues long. In DNA form, the CDR3 reads TGTGCCAGCAGTTACTCCATGGAGGGGGGCACTGAAGCTTTCTTT. It yields the protein CASSYSMEGGTEAFF.

The rearrangement joins TRBV14 to TRBJ2-7; D is unclear. The CDR3 has 12 residues. The V end lost 4 bases, the J end lost 4 bases, and 8 bases lay between the germline ends. Germline loops: CDR1 SGHDN, CDR2 FVKESK. CDR3 sequence (DNA): TGTGCCAGCAGCCCTGATGGATACGAGCAGTACTTC. The encoded protein is CASSPDGYEQYF.

The chain employs TRBV29-1 and TRBJ2-1; D is ambiguous. The CDR3 consists of 16 residues. From germline, CDR1 is SQVTM and CDR2 ANQGSEA. Deletions cut 0 bases from V and 5 bases from J, with 17 bases between. The CDR3 protein is CSVEDLGPIRDNEQFF. The CDR3 coding sequence is TGCAGCGTTGAAGATCTAGGACCCATTCGTGACAATGAGCAGTTCTTC.

The chain employs TRBV12-3 or TRBV12-4 and TRBJ2-7, with 10 bases lining up with TRBD2. There are 13 residues in the CDR3. V lost 9 bases, J lost 2 bases, and 4 bases stayed unmatched. CDR3: CASGLAVTYEQYF. CDR3 DNA: TGTGCCAGTGGACTAGCGGTAACCTACGAGCAGTACTTC.

The table lists this clone with a few counts. The CDR3 here is CASSPYRPTEAFF. DNA of the CDR3: TGTGCCAGCTCACCGTACCGACCCACTGAAGCTTTCTTT. The chain links TRBV18 to TRBJ1-1; D remains unclear. V shed 3 bases and J shed 4 bases, with 9 bases lying between them. The CDR3 totals 13 residues. The germline gives CDR1 KGHSH, CDR2 LQKENI.

This chain's CDR3 is CASTLAGGNTIYF. The CDR3 DNA sequence: TGTGCCAGCACCCTGGCAGGCGGAAACACCATATATTTT. The chain employs TRBV7-8 and TRBJ1-3; D remains unclear. Trimming left V 7 bases short and J 4 bases short, with 11 bases between. CDR1 and CDR2 (germline): SGHVS, FQNEAQ. The CDR3 has 13 residues.

In its sample, this clone was seen once. J is TRBJ2-3 and V is TRBV2; TRBD2 matches 7 bases. From germline, CDR1 is SNHLY and CDR2 FYNNEI. The CDR3 totals 16 residues. V was pared by 3 bases and J by 2 bases, with 8 bases of the junction left unmatched. The CDR3 region has the DNA TGTGCCAGCAGTGATGGGGGGGGAGCCCTCACAGATACGCAGTATTTT. It yields the protein CASSDGGGALTDTQYF.

This clone was seen just once. The CDR3 nucleotides read TGCGCCAGCAGCAAACTGAGCGGTTATACAGATACGCAGTATTTT. Protein sequence: CASSKLSGYTDTQYF. The chain is built from TRBV5-1 and TRBJ2-3; a possible D gene is TRBD2 (5 bases). From germline, CDR1 is SGHRS and CDR2 YFSETQ. V was shortened by 4 bases and J by 3 bases, with 15 bases between the two germline ends. This CDR3 has 15 amino acids.

This clone appeared once. The chain recombines TRBV5-1 with TRBJ2-7; 7 positions agree with TRBD2. Trimming at V came to 3 bases and at J to 3 bases, leaving 6 bases not matched to a gene. CDR1 and CDR2 from the germline V gene are SGHRS and YFSETQ. The CDR3 runs 14 residues. This CDR3 is CASSWEGSFYEQYF. The CDR3 bases are TGCGCCAGCAGCTGGGAGGGAAGTTTCTACGAGCAGTACTTC.

V and J are TRBV30 and TRBJ1-2; no reliable D call. Germline CDR1 and CDR2: GTSNPN and SVGIG (reference sequence). Trimming shortened V by 5 bases and J by 3 bases, and 7 bases separated the two germline ends. The CDR3 consists of 11 residues. The CDR3 here is CAWSGHYGYTF. CDR3 nucleotides: TGTGCCTGGTCGGGCCACTATGGCTACACCTTC.

The gene calls are TRBV27 and TRBJ1-5; D is unclear. V lost 4 bases and J lost 7, with 14 bases in between. Germline V lookup: CDR1 MNHEY, CDR2 SMNVEV (reference sequence). This CDR3 region has 14 residues. This CDR3 is CASSSMRVGQPQHF. The CDR3 DNA is TGTGCCAGCAGTTCCATGAGGGTGGGCCAGCCCCAGCATTTT.

The chain combines TRBV3-1 (or the pseudogene TRBV3-2) with TRBJ1-6; D is uncertain. The CDR3 consists of 15 residues. The V gene's germline CDR1 is LGHDT and CDR2 YNNKEL (reference sequence). V lost 4 bases and J lost 7, with 14 bases in between. CDR3 bases: TGTGCCAGCAGCCGTAGGGCCTTCTCGAATTCACCCCTCCACTTT. Translation: CASSRRAFSNSPLHF.

This sequence joins TRBV5-5 and TRBJ1-2; D not resolved. V was cut by 0 bases and J by 6 bases, with 18 bases left in between. The CDR3 length is 16 residues. Per germline, CDR1 SGHKS and CDR2 YYEKEE (reference sequence). CDR3 coding DNA: TGTGCCAGCAGCTTGGCCGGTGGGGAGGTGGCTAATGGCTACACCTTC. This gives the protein CASSLAGGEVANGYTF.